Listed below are T cell receptor beta chains from one sample, sequenced in a study of T-cell reconstitution after alpha-beta-depleted transplantation in children. MiXCR, applied by TCRdb to the PCR reads, yields one record per CDR3 protein. The table has some 6,700 distinct CDR3 sequences, about a sixth seen once. Sample: PBMCs, taken before TCRalphabeta/CD19-depleted stem cell transplant. The receptors shown here come from a boy aged 2 to 10 with acute lymphoblastic leukemia, due to receive a stem cell transplant. Each CDR3 is given with its conserved first and last residue. The order of the fields is V gene, J gene, CDR3 protein.

>TRBV5-6|TRBJ2-3
CASSSDRELVLTDTQYF
>TRBV7-6|TRBJ1-1
CASSLARGDGNTEAFF
>TRBV12-3/TRBV12-4|TRBJ2-3
CASRDGTTDTDTQYF
>TRBV12-5|TRBJ2-1
CASGNYNNEQFF
>TRBV11-2|TRBJ2-3
CASSLDGGSRDTQYF
>TRBV7-9|TRBJ1-1
CASSSGPQAFF
>TRBV30|TRBJ1-2
CACGDRGQGYTF
>TRBV5-4|TRBJ2-5
CASSLQAGGRTQETQYF
>TRBV12-3/TRBV12-4|TRBJ2-5
CASSTYLGETQYF
>TRBV18|TRBJ2-3
CASSPLGDTDTQYF
>TRBV6-1|TRBJ1-6
CASTRTPLSYNSPLHF
>TRBV3-1|TRBJ2-6
CASSQDRPASGANVLTF
>TRBV20-1|TRBJ2-2
CSAPSRGELFF
>TRBV7-2|TRBJ2-5
CASSLGLPSQETQYF
>TRBV7-3|TRBJ2-1
CASSQSGTPYNEQFF
>TRBV7-2|TRBJ2-3
CASSLGPGLATDTQYF
>TRBV14|TRBJ2-7
CASSRGRHDEQYF
>TRBV18|TRBJ2-7
CASSPPGQGRYEQYF
>TRBV9|TRBJ2-5
CASSTGRGETQYF
>TRBV5-8|TRBJ2-3
CASSLAGGTDTQYF
>TRBV3-1|TRBJ2-1
CASSQVGHGQFF
>TRBV5-4|TRBJ2-5
CASSLLMDGPQETQYF
>TRBV12-3/TRBV12-4|TRBJ2-3
CASSFGADTQYF
>TRBV5-1|TRBJ2-1
CASSLGVDSTYNEQFF
>TRBV6-1|TRBJ2-3
CASSAQGGPDTQYF
>TRBV20-1|TRBJ2-5
CSGQGAQETQYF
>TRBV23-1|TRBJ2-7
CASSQTPRSAAYEQYF
>TRBV2|TRBJ2-4
CASRTLDGGAAKNIQYF
>TRBV6-5|TRBJ2-1
CASSYSSGNNEQFF
>TRBV7-8|TRBJ2-2
CASRTPGELTGELFF
>TRBV7-9|TRBJ1-4
CASSSGPTNEKLFF
>TRBV6-6|TRBJ2-2
CASHRKNTGELFF
>TRBV27|TRBJ1-1
CASSFGRGAFF
>TRBV13|TRBJ1-1
CASSLGLGPRNTEAFF
>TRBV5-1|TRBJ1-1
CASSPKTGVNTEAFF
>TRBV12-2|TRBJ1-1
CASRLAAGSNTEAFF
>TRBV6-4|TRBJ2-3
CASSDSGGTDTQYF
>TRBV5-1|TRBJ1-6
CASSLETNSPLHF
>TRBV13|TRBJ2-5
CASSSEQGREETQYF
>TRBV7-6|TRBJ2-7
CASSRGVGGEQYF
>TRBV12-3/TRBV12-4|TRBJ2-3
CASSLAGNTDTQYF
>TRBV20-1|TRBJ2-5
CSARDRAGQTQYF
>TRBV5-1|TRBJ2-7
CASSLEGSKDEQYF
>TRBV12-3/TRBV12-4|TRBJ1-6
CASSLSGDNSPLHF
>TRBV9|TRBJ2-7
CASSLGKGQSRHEQYF
>TRBV10-3|TRBJ2-3
CAISSSRGGATDTQYF
>TRBV6-4|TRBJ2-1
CASSVFPLSGSGGPNEQFF
>TRBV3-1|TRBJ2-3
CASSQDTLSTSGGPDTQYF
>TRBV7-3|TRBJ2-5
CASSLTPAAETQYF
>TRBV5-1|TRBJ1-1
CASSLANRGNTEAFF